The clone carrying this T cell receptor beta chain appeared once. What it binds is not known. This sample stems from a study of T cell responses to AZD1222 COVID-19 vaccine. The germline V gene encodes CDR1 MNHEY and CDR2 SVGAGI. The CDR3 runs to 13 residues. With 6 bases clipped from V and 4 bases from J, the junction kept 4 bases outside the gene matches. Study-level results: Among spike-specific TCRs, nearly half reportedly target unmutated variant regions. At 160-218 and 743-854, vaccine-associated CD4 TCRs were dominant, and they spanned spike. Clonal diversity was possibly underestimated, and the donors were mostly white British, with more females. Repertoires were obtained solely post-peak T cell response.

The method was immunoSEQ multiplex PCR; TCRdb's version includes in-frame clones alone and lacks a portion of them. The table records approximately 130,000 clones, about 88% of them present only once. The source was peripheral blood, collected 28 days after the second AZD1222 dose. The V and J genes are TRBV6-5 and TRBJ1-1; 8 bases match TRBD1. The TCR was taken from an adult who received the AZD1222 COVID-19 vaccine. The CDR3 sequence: CASRSTGVTEAFF. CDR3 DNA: TGTGCCAGCAGATCGACAGGGGTCACTGAAGCTTTCTTT.